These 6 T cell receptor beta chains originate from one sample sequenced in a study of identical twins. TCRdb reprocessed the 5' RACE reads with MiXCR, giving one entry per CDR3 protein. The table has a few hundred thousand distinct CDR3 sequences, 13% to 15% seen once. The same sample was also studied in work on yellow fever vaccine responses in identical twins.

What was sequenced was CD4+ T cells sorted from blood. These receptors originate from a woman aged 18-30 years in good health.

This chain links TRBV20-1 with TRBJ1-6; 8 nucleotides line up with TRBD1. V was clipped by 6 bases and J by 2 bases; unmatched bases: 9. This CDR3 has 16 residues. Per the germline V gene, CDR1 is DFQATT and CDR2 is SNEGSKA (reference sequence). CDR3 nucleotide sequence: TGCAGTGCACACCAACAGGGGGGAACCTATAATTCACCCCTCCACTTT. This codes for CSAHQQGGTYNSPLHF.

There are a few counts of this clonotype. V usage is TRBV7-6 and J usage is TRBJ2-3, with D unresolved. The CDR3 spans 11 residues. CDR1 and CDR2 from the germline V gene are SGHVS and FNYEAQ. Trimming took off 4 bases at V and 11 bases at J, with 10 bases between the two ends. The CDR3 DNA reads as TGTGCCAGCAGCTCAAACGAGGAGCAGTATTTT. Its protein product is CASSSNEEQYF.

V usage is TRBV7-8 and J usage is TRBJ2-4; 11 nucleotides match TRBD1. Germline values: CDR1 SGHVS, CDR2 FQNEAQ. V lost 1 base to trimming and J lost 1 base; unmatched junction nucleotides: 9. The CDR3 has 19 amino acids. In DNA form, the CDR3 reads TGTGCCAGCAGCTTAGAGGGGGGGACAGGGGGGATGGCCAAAAACATTCAGTACTTC. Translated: CASSLEGGTGGMAKNIQYF. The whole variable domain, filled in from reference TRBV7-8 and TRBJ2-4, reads GAGVSQSPRYKVAKRGQDVALRCDPISGHVSLFWYQQALGQGPEFLTYFQNEAQLDKSGLPSDRFFAERPEGSVSTLKIQRTQQEDSAVYLCASSLEGGTGGMAKNIQYFGAGTRLSVL.

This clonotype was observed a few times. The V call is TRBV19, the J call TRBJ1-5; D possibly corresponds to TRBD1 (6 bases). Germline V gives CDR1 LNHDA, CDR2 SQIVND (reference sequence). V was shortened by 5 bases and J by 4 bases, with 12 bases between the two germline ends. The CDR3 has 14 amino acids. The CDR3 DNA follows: TGTGCCAGTAGTCGGACAGCCTCGAATCAGCCCCAGCATTTT. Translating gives CASSRTASNQPQHF.

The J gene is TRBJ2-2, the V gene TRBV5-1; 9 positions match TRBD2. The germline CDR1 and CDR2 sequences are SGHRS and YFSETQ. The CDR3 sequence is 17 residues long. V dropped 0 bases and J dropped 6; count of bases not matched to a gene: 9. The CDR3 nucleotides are TGCGCCAGCAGCTTGGCTAGCGGGAAGGGTTTATCCGGGGAGCTGTTTTTT. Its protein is CASSLASGKGLSGELFF.

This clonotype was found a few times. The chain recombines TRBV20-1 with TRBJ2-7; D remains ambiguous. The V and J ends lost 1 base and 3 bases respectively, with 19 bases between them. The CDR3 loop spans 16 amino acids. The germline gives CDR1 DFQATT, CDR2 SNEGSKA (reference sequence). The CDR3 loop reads CSARVRNLAGVYEQYF. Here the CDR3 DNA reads TGCAGTGCTAGAGTTAGGAATCTGGCAGGCGTCTACGAGCAGTACTTC.